The 5 T cell receptor beta chains in this list originate from one sample, sequenced in a study of blood T cell repertoires in COVID-19 (dated by TCRdb to about 2020). Preparation of the library involved the immunoSEQ multiplex PCR assay. TCRdb holds this immuneACCESS table with in-frame rearrangements only. Some clones are missing; in checked studies, unresolved V genes explain under half, and the rest has no known cause. The sample profile shows about 75,000 clones; approximately 90% of them were found once. Over 5% of the sample is held by the ten biggest clonotypes. The source material was peripheral blood. These receptors came from a woman between 70 and 85 years old with acute or convalescent COVID-19.

The V gene is TRBV28, the J gene TRBJ1-5; 8 nucleotides agree with TRBD1. Germline loops: CDR1 MDHEN, CDR2 SYDVKM. CDR3 length equals 15 residues. With 7 bases clipped from V and 0 bases from J, the junction kept 5 bases outside the gene matches. Here the CDR3 DNA reads TGTGCCAGCACCAGACAGGGGTTTAGCAATCAGCCCCAGCATTTT. Protein sequence: CASTRQGFSNQPQHF.

Only one count was recorded for this clone. The chain has TRBV15 and TRBJ2-1; 7 nucleotides agree with TRBD1. CDR1 is LNHNV, CDR2 YYDKDF, per germline (reference sequence). J lost 0 bases, V lost 1 base, and 3 bases had no gene match. The CDR3 consists of 16 residues. Written as DNA, the CDR3 is TGTGCCACCAGCAGAGGGGACAGTCGCTCCTACAATGAGCAGTTCTTC. Its protein product is CATSRGDSRSYNEQFF.

There are a few counts of this clone. V is TRBV5-6 and J is TRBJ2-1; maybe TRBD2 (6 bases). V lost 3 bases to trimming and J lost 2 bases, with 12 bases between them. CDR3 length: 15 residues. The germline CDR1 and CDR2 sequences are SGHDT and YYEEEE. CDR3 in amino acids: CASSSTREPYNEQFF. DNA for the CDR3: TGTGCCAGCAGCTCCACCCGGGAGCCCTACAATGAGCAGTTCTTC.

The V gene is TRBV24-1, the J gene TRBJ2-1, with TRBD1 matching over 10 bases. CDR1 KGHDR and CDR2 SFDVKD come from the germline V gene. V trimming: 5 bases; J trimming: 7 bases; junction bases outside the gene matches: 10. The CDR3 is 16 residues long. The CDR3 nucleotides are TGTGCCACCAGTGGCCCTGACAGGGGGCGAGGGAATGAGCAGTTCTTC. Residues: CATSGPDRGRGNEQFF.

The chain couples TRBV3-1 (or the pseudogene TRBV3-2) to TRBJ2-1, with 10 bases that match TRBD2. V was clipped by 1 base and J by 6 bases; unmatched bases: 6. The CDR3 length is 16 residues. Germline V CDR1 and CDR2: LGHDT, YNNKEL (reference sequence). This CDR3 is CASSQARAGGPNEQFF. The CDR3 DNA follows: TGTGCCAGCAGCCAAGCGCGAGCGGGAGGGCCCAATGAGCAGTTCTTC.